This T cell receptor (beta chain) originates from a study of Graves' ophthalmopathy and Graves' hyperthyroidism. Study-wide results and limits: Sensitivity reached more than 85% and specificity 81.08% for a 13-signature model separating ophthalmopathy from stable hyperthyroidism. Most expanded thyroid clonotypes above 0.001 frequency also appeared in blood.

The CDR3 consists of 17 residues. V shed 3 bases and J 4 bases; nucleotides not matched to a gene: 14. The germline CDR1 and CDR2 sequences are MGHRA and YSYEKL. Hyperthyroidism patients were newly diagnosed, under 2 months' duration, aged 18 to 65. Physicians reached a diagnosis by relying on clinical symptoms, serum thyroxine, TRAb, thyroid ultrasound and orbital computed tomography. Beta-chain TCR CDR3 regions were amplified from RNA transcripts. HTBI-primed RT-PCR formed the first round, and a multiplex PCR formed the second. TCRdb reanalysed the multiplex PCR reads using MiXCR and keeps one entry per CDR3 protein. The data contain some 1.1 million distinct CDR3 sequences, about 38% of them singletons. The table lists this clonotype with a few counts. Its antigen is not identified.

The TCR comes from an adult man with Graves' hyperthyroidism. This chain joins TRBV4-1 and TRBJ2-7; TRBD1 matches at 8 bases. The material sequenced was peripheral blood or thyroid tissue (not recorded which). CDR3 DNA: TGCGCCAGCAGCCATCGGCTGGACAGGGAGAATGATTACGAGCAGTACTTC. Residues: CASSHRLDRENDYEQYF.